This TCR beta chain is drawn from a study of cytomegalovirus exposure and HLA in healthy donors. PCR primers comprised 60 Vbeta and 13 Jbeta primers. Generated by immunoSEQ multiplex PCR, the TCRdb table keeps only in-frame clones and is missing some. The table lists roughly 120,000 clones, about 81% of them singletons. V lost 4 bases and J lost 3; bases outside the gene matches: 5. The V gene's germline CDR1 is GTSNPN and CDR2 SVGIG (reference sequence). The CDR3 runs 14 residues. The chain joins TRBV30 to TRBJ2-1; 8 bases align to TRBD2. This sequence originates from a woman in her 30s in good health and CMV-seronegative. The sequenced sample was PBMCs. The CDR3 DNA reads TGTGCCTGGAAAAGCGGGAGTATCTACAATGAGCAGTTCTTC. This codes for CAWKSGSIYNEQFF.